The present T cell receptor beta chain was sequenced within a study of blood T cell repertoires in COVID-19. Original analysis: Estimation of nucleated cell counts was performed using reference gene primer amplification. Only in-frame clones appear in the TCRdb table, and some are missing; sequencing was by immunoSEQ multiplex PCR. V, J and clone size are those of that table, while D and trimming were read from the DNA. Among some 200,000 clones listed, 75% to 85% were seen once. The V gene's germline CDR1 is MNHEY and CDR2 SVGAGI. The CDR3 is 14 amino acids. V dropped 6 bases and J dropped 9; count of bases not matched to a gene: 8.

The J gene is TRBJ1-6, the V gene TRBV6-5; 7 positions match TRBD1. Material for sequencing was PBMCs or T cells enriched from blood (not recorded which). The TCR sequence derives from a woman in her forties with acute COVID-19. CDR3 in amino acids: CASSRTGAGSPLHF. The CDR3 coding sequence is TGTGCCAGCAGCCGAACAGGGGCAGGTTCACCCCTCCACTTT.